These 24 T cell receptor beta chains share one sample of origin, sequenced in a study of radiotherapy plus CTLA-4 blockade in lung cancer. The repertoire was sequenced with immunoSEQ multiplex PCR; TCRdb's copy has only in-frame clones and lacks some. The sample includes 80,000 to 100,000 clones, about 91% of them seen just once. Sequences were derived from peripheral blood, sampled from a patient treated with radiotherapy plus ipilimumab. The receptor source for this set is a human donor with non-small cell lung cancer that progressed on radiotherapy plus ipilimumab.

The chain couples TRBV7-2 to TRBJ2-1; 7 bases align to TRBD2. Germline V gives CDR1 SGHTA, CDR2 FQGNSA. The J segment lost 3 bases and the V segment lost 1 base, leaving 3 bases of the junction unmatched. The CDR3 contains 15 residues. The CDR3 DNA is TGTGCCAGCAGCTTAGTCCTAGCGGTCTACAATGAGCAGTTCTTC. Translating it yields CASSLVLAVYNEQFF. The full variable domain, rest sourced from reference TRBV7-2 and TRBJ2-1, is GAGVSQSPSNKVTEKGKDVELRCDPISGHTALYWYRQSLGQGLEFLIYFQGNSAPDKSGLPSDRFSAERTGGSVSTLTIQRTQQEDSAVYLCASSLVLAVYNEQFFGPGTRLTVL.

J is TRBJ2-5 and V is TRBV27; D possibly corresponds to TRBD2 (5 bases). The ends were cut back, 6 bases at V and 5 bases at J, with 16 bases in the middle. Germline CDR1 MNHEY, CDR2 SMNVEV (reference sequence). The CDR3 loop spans 14 amino acids. The CDR3 DNA is TGTGCCAGCAGCCCCGGGGAGCCCTGGGAGACCCAGTACTTC. Protein product: CASSPGEPWETQYF.

The chain employs TRBV7-8 and TRBJ1-2, with D perhaps TRBD1 (6 bases). The CDR3 has 17 amino acids. CDR1 and CDR2 from the germline V gene are SGHVS and FQNEAQ. The V end was cut by 3 bases, the J end by 2 bases, with 19 bases between. CDR3 sequence (DNA): TGTGCCAGCAGCTTTCCATTTGGGGGGGCGCCGAACTATGGCTACACCTTC. Translation: CASSFPFGGAPNYGYTF.

This clone was seen more than once but under ten times. CDR3 in DNA: TGTGCCAGTAGCCAGGACAGGGGCCGGTCTCAGCCCCAGCATTTT. It specifies CASSQDRGRSQPQHF. The chain employs TRBV19 and TRBJ1-5; 9 positions agree with TRBD1. This CDR3 comprises 15 residues. Trimming took 6 bases from V and 6 from J; bases not matched to a gene: 9. Germline V gene sequence: CDR1 LNHDA, CDR2 SQIVND (reference sequence).

The gene calls are TRBV7-9 and TRBJ2-5; 15 bases fit TRBD2. The CDR3 is made up of 17 amino acids. Germline CDR1 reads SEHNR; CDR2 reads FQNEAQ (reference sequence). Unmatched junction bases numbered 8, after V lost 5 bases and J lost 4 bases. CDR3 nucleotide sequence: TGTGCCAGCAGCCCCTGGACTAGCGGGAGGGCCTCAGAGACCCAGTACTTC. Protein product: CASSPWTSGRASETQYF.

This clone was counted a few times. The chain links TRBV19 to TRBJ1-1, with TRBD1 matching 12 bases. Trimming took 5 bases from V and 1 from J; bases not matched to a gene: 11. This CDR3 spans 18 amino acids. The germline V gene has CDR1 LNHDA and CDR2 SQIVND (reference sequence). The CDR3 spells CASSLPPGQGAGNTEAFF. The CDR3 DNA reads as TGTGCCAGTAGTCTGCCTCCGGGACAGGGGGCCGGGAACACTGAAGCTTTCTTT.

The chain uses TRBV6-4 and TRBJ2-5; 10 bases agree with TRBD1. With the DNA end fitting TRBJ2-7 better, the J assignment may be wrong. Germline V gives CDR1 MRHNA, CDR2 SNTAGT. The CDR3 length is 15 residues. CDR3 coding DNA: TGTGCCAGCAGCCGGGGGACAGGGGAATATGCCGAGCAGTACTTC. Translated: CASSRGTGEYAEQYF.

V usage is TRBV5-1 and J usage is TRBJ2-2; a possible D gene is TRBD2 (5 bases). The length of the CDR3 is 13 residues. V was clipped by 2 bases and J by 6 bases, with 8 bases between them. Germline assignment: CDR1 SGHRS and CDR2 YFSETQ. CDR3 DNA sequence: TGCGCCAGCAGCTTAGCTAGCTCCGGGGAGCTGTTTTTT. Translated: CASSLASSGELFF.

V gene TRBV4-1 combines with J gene TRBJ2-1; tentatively, D is TRBD1 or TRBD2 (5 bases each). Germline lookup yields CDR1 MGHRA and CDR2 YSYEKL. Trimming removed 2 bases from V and 7 bases from J, with 24 bases in between. There are 18 residues in the CDR3. The CDR3 spells CASSQRWDPAAGYNEQFF. DNA for the CDR3: TGCGCCAGCAGCCAAAGATGGGACCCCGCGGCGGGTTATAATGAGCAGTTCTTC.

V is TRBV5-3 and J is TRBJ1-4; maybe TRBD1 (5 bases). TRBV5-3 is labeled an ORF, and its function is uncertain. The CDR3 is 15 amino acids. V lost 0 bases to trimming and J lost 2 bases, with 8 bases between them. The CDR3: CARSLEWGTNEKLFF. The CDR3 DNA reads TGTGCCAGAAGCTTGGAATGGGGGACTAATGAAAAACTGTTTTTT.

In regard to this clone: Different DNA sequences within this sample yield the same CDR3. The CDR3 DNA sequence: TGCGCCAGCAGCCCCGGGGGGAATCAGCCCCAGCATTTT. It yields the protein CASSPGGNQPQHF. The chain couples TRBV5-1 to TRBJ1-5; D might be TRBD1 (5 bases). V was trimmed by 4 bases and J by 4 bases, leaving 9 bases between them. Germline CDR1 SGHRS, CDR2 YFSETQ. The CDR3 has 13 amino acids.

The genes are TRBV12-5 and TRBJ2-1, with D hard to call. CDR3 length equals 11 residues. Germline V lookup: CDR1 LGHNT, CDR2 FRNRAP. Trimming stripped 1 base from V and 8 bases from J, with 3 bases between. This CDR3 is CASGLEDEQFF. CDR3 sequence (DNA): TGTGCTAGTGGTTTGGAGGATGAGCAGTTCTTC.

This clone appeared a few times. The V gene is TRBV5-3, the J gene TRBJ1-4; D is ambiguous. TRBV5-3 qualifies as an ORF whose function is uncertain. This CDR3 comprises 13 residues. V was trimmed by 8 bases and J by 3 bases, leaving 11 bases between them. CDR3 sequence reads: CARTTESNEKLFF. The CDR3 nucleotides are TGTGCCAGGACGACGGAGTCTAATGAAAAACTGTTTTTT.

This clone was detected only once. The rearrangement uses TRBV2 and TRBJ2-3; D unresolved. The CDR3 consists of 15 residues. Germline loops: CDR1 SNHLY, CDR2 FYNNEI. V dropped 1 base and J dropped 0 bases, with 8 bases sitting between them. CDR3 protein: CASSEGAISTDTQYF. The CDR3 DNA follows: TGTGCCAGCAGTGAAGGCGCTATCAGCACAGATACGCAGTATTTT.

The rearrangement joins TRBV5-4 to TRBJ2-2; D gene ambiguous. The CDR3 is 16 residues long. V gave up 5 bases and J gave up 4 bases, with 18 bases separating them. Germline CDR1 and CDR2: SGHNT and YYREEE (reference sequence). CDR3 amino acids: CASSRTAGSATGELFF. The DNA for the CDR3 is TGTGCCAGCAGTCGTACGGCCGGCTCGGCCACCGGGGAGCTGTTTTTT.

The gene calls are TRBV15 and TRBJ1-2; a weak D match, TRBD1 (5 bases). CDR1 and CDR2 from the germline V gene are LNHNV and YYDKDF (reference sequence). Between the trimmed V and J ends, which lost 5 bases and 4 bases, there was a span of 11 bases. The CDR3 consists of 13 residues. The CDR3 is CATSRRGLYGYTF. Here the CDR3 DNA reads TGTGCCACCAGCCGAAGGGGTCTCTATGGCTACACCTTC.

J is TRBJ2-1 and V is TRBV2; 7 positions agree with TRBD2. This CDR3 spans 15 amino acids. The trim removed 2 bases at V and 4 bases at J, leaving 5 bases unmatched. Per the germline V gene, CDR1 is SNHLY and CDR2 is FYNNEI. The CDR3 region has the DNA TGTGCCAGCAGTGAACTAGCCGGGGGGTACAATGAGCAGTTCTTC. Translation gives CASSELAGGYNEQFF. The entire variable domain, with the rest obtained from reference TRBV2 and TRBJ2-1, is as follows: EPEVTQTPSHQVTQMGQEVILRCVPISNHLYFYWYRQILGQKVEFLVSFYNNEISEKSEIFDDQFSVERPDGSNFTLKIRSTKLEDSAMYFCASSELAGGYNEQFFGPGTRLTVL.

Of note for this clone: The sample contains more than one DNA sequence encoding this CDR3. V usage is TRBV19 and J usage is TRBJ2-7; 8 positions agree with TRBD1. V lost 6 bases to trimming and J lost 0 bases; unmatched junction nucleotides: 4. Germline V lookup: CDR1 LNHDA, CDR2 SQIVND (reference sequence). The CDR3 is 14 amino acids. The CDR3 reads CASSRTGRSYEQYF. In DNA form, the CDR3 reads TGTGCCAGTAGCCGGACAGGGCGCTCCTACGAGCAGTACTTC.

The chain combines TRBV5-1 with TRBJ2-3, with 7 bases lining up with TRBD1. V was pared by 2 bases and J by 2 bases, with 5 bases of the junction left unmatched. This CDR3 region has 15 residues. Germline CDR1 SGHRS, CDR2 YFSETQ. DNA of the CDR3: TGCGCCAGCAGCTTCGCCACAGGGGCCACAGATACGCAGTATTTT. As protein: CASSFATGATDTQYF.

In its sample, this clone was seen once. This chain links TRBV5-1 with TRBJ2-3, with a weak D call TRBD1 (5 bases). The CDR3 runs to 14 residues. Trimming shortened V by 4 bases and J by 3 bases, and 12 bases separated the two germline ends. The V gene's germline CDR1 is SGHRS and CDR2 YFSETQ. In nucleotides, the CDR3 is TGCGCCAGCAGCATTGGACAAATGACAGATACGCAGTATTTT. Protein: CASSIGQMTDTQYF.

The rearrangement joins TRBV7-8 to TRBJ2-4, with D maybe TRBD2 (5 bases). In germline, CDR1 is SGHVS, CDR2 FQNEAQ. This CDR3 has 14 amino acids. Trimming left V 1 base short and J 8 bases short, with 12 bases between. CDR3 residues: CASSLGLVGDIQYF. CDR3 coding DNA: TGTGCCAGCAGCTTAGGCTTAGTCGGGGACATTCAGTACTTC.

The chain employs TRBV5-1 and TRBJ2-3; D may be TRBD2 (5 bases). Germline assignment: CDR1 SGHRS and CDR2 YFSETQ. The CDR3 contains 18 residues. The V end lost 1 base, the J end lost 1 base, and 19 bases lay between the germline ends. The CDR3 sequence is CASSLRVLVEEGTDTQYF. For the CDR3, the DNA is TGCGCCAGCAGCTTGCGGGTTTTAGTGGAGGAGGGCACAGATACGCAGTATTTT.

V usage is TRBV19 and J usage is TRBJ2-3, with D possibly matching TRBD1 (5 bases). The length of the CDR3 is 13 residues. Germline CDR1 LNHDA, CDR2 SQIVND (reference sequence). The germline V and J ends were trimmed by 4 bases and 2 bases, with 7 bases remaining between them. The CDR3 region is CASSSGHTDTQYF. As DNA, the CDR3 is TGTGCCAGTAGTAGCGGACACACAGATACGCAGTATTTT.

The rearrangement joins TRBV4-1 to TRBJ2-1, with no clear D. This CDR3 is built from 16 residues. In germline, CDR1 is MGHRA, CDR2 YSYEKL. The germline V and J ends were trimmed by 2 bases and 0 bases, with 11 bases remaining between them. DNA for the CDR3: TGCGCCAGCAGCCAACCAATTCCCAGCTCCTACAATGAGCAGTTCTTC. Its protein product is CASSQPIPSSYNEQFF.